This T cell receptor (beta chain) was captured by sequencing in a study of cytomegalovirus exposure and HLA in healthy donors. Across the whole study: Early release data held some 80 million unique TCRs from HLA-typed donors.

Germline CDR1 KGHSH, CDR2 LQKENI. This CDR3 spans 14 amino acids. Unmatched junction bases numbered 6, after V lost 5 bases and J lost 6 bases. The primer mix had 60 Vbeta and 13 Jbeta primers. Measured with immunoSEQ multiplex PCR; TCRdb has only the in-frame clones, and not every one. The table has around 78,000 clones, around 70% seen once. The sequencing input was PBMCs. The sequence was collected from a middle-aged woman in good health and CMV-seropositive. The chain employs TRBV18 and TRBJ1-2; the match to TRBD1 covers 10 bases. CDR3 in DNA: TGTGCCAGCTCAGTGACAGGGGGCGTGGATGGCTACACCTTC. Translation: CASSVTGGVDGYTF.